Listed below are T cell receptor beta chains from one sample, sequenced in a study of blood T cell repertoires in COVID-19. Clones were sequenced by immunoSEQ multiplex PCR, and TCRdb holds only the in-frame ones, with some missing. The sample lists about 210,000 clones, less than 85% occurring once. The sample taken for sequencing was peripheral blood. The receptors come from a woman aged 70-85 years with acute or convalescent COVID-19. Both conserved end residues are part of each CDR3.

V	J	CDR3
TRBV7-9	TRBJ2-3	CASSLMGQGQGTQYF
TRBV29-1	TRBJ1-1	CSVEKGGTEAFF
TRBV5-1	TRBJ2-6	CASSPEGLAGGGANVLTF
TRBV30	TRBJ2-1	CAWSGGGGEQFF
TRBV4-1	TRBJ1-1	CASSLEGDSGTEAFF
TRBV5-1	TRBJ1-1	CASSFPDVRAEAFF
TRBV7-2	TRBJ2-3	CASSLYTDTQYF
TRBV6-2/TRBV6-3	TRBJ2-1	CASSHHLGGAWYNEQFF
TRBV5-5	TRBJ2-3	CASSLETGGQYF
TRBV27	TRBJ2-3	CASRLKAGTGKTDTQYF
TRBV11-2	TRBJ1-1	CASSPWGAEAFF
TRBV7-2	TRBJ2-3	CASSLGAADTQYF
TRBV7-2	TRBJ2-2	CASSLRRANTGELFF
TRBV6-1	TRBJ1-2	CASRWDRGSSGGYTF
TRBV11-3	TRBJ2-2	CASSSLNTGELFF
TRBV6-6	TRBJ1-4	CASSQTGIDEKLFF
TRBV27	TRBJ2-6	CASSLYNDGSGQPFLESNVLTF
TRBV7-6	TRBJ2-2	CASKRGVANTGELFF
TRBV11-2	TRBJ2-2	CASSFLQGRGELFF
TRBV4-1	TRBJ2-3	CASSLSGQAVSTDTQYF
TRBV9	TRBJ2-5	CASSSGAQETQYF
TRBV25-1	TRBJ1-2	CASSDPLSPQGAGDGYTF
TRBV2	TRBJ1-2	CASRFGQGVGYTF
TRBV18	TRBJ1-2	CASSPGQGTMNGYTF
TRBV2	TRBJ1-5	CASRLDRLSNQPQHF
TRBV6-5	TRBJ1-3	CASKGQGSGNTIYF
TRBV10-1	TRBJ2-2	CASKQANTGELFF
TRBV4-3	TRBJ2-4	CASSRYSGGASIQYF
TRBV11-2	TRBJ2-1	CASSLAGQVDEQFF
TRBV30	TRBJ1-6	CAWSAIVDSTPLHF
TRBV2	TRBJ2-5	CASRGQTLGQETQYF
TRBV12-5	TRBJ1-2	CASGRQGLYGYTF
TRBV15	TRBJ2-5	CATSRDASGGGEAQYF
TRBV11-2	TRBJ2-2	CASSPRGASANTGELFF
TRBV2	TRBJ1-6	CASSAWTESPLHF
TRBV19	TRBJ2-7	CASSRDRLGGQYF
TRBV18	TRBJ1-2	CASSPVPGDGYTF
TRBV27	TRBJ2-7	CASSLSRLAKSSYEQYF
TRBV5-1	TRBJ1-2	CASSLSGEINYGYTF
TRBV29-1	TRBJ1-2	CSVGDRAPGYTF
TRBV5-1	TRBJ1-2	CASSPGSTNYGYTF